The entry that follows covers one T cell receptor beta chain sequence. The antigen remains unidentified. Trimming cost V 0 bases and J 6 bases; bases outside gene matches: 4. Germline CDR1 reads LNHNV; CDR2 reads YYDKDF (reference sequence). There are 16 residues in the CDR3. The data originate from a study of T cell responses to AZD1222 COVID-19 vaccine. Study results and caveats: Regions left unmutated in variants are reportedly the target of nearly half of spike-specific TCRs. Repertoires in all cases were sampled only once the peak T cell response had passed. Donors were chiefly white British, with a greater number of females, and clonal diversity was perhaps underestimated.

Repertoires were generated with immunoSEQ multiplex PCR, while TCRdb's copy carries only in-frame clones and drops some. The sample lists approximately 140,000 clones; 91% were seen once. Timing groups of about 4 and about 12 weeks for second doses were pooled. V is TRBV15 and J is TRBJ2-1, with 11 bases fitting TRBD2. The TCR originated in an adult who received the AZD1222 COVID-19 vaccine. Sequencing used peripheral blood, obtained 28 days after the second AZD1222 dose. The CDR3 coding sequence is TGTGCCACCAGCAGAGACTTAGCGGGAGGGCCCAATGAGCAGTTCTTC. Its protein product is CATSRDLAGGPNEQFF.